This T cell receptor (beta chain) was recovered during a study of T cells in Graves' hyperthyroidism and ophthalmopathy. Looked up from germline, CDR1 is MNHNS and CDR2 is SASEGT. This CDR3 is 13 amino acids long. Deletions cut 5 bases from V and 8 bases from J, with 13 bases between. Authors of the study amplified TCR beta CDR3 regions from RNA transcripts. The HTBI set primed first-round TCR CDR3 RT-PCR. TCRdb re-called the multiplex PCR reads through MiXCR, storing one row per CDR3 protein. Of under 350,000 distinct CDR3 sequences in the sample, over 15% are singletons; the top ten hold around 58%. Ten or more counts support this clonotype.

The V gene is TRBV6-1, the J gene TRBJ2-1; D possibly corresponds to TRBD1 (6 bases). The sequenced sample consisted of blood. This TCR derives from a woman in her sixties with Graves' ophthalmopathy. CDR3 in amino acids: CASSTTGWHEQFF. The CDR3 DNA reads as TGTGCCAGCAGTACCACAGGGTGGCATGAGCAGTTCTTC.